A single sample gave rise to the 11 T cell receptor beta chains below, sequenced in a study of Ad26.COV2.S vaccination and SARS-CoV-2 variants. TCRdb's copy holds only in-frame clones and misses some; the assay was immunoSEQ multiplex PCR. Among 300,000 to 400,000 clones listed, 85% were seen once. The treatment is: roughly 20 received Ad26.COV2.S at low or high dose, single or two shots; about five received placebo; per-sample allocation not given. Day 63 after the first vaccine or placebo injection was the time point for sampling. Material: peripheral blood, obtained in a trial of Ad26.COV2.S vaccine versus placebo. Source of these receptors: a person aged 18 to 65 who received the Ad26.COV2.S COVID-19 vaccine or a placebo.

This clone has more than one count but fewer than ten. Other DNA sequences in the sample encode the same CDR3. The gene calls are TRBV6-1 and TRBJ1-5; TRBD1 is a possible D gene (6 bases). Germline V gene data show CDR1 as MNHNS and CDR2 as SASEGT. The CDR3 consists of 14 residues. V gave up 3 bases and J gave up 2 bases, with 8 bases separating them. CDR3 DNA sequence: TGTGCCAGCAGTGAGACAGGAGGCAATCAGCCCCAGCATTTT. It codes for CASSETGGNQPQHF.

The chain uses TRBV6-5 and TRBJ2-5, with 7 positions matching TRBD1. The CDR3 is 14 residues long. Trimming at V came to 4 bases and at J to 1 base, leaving 3 bases not matched to a gene. In germline, CDR1 is MNHEY, CDR2 SVGAGI. CDR3: CASSFGTAQETQYF. The CDR3 nucleotides read TGTGCCAGCAGTTTCGGGACAGCCCAAGAGACCCAGTACTTC.

The table lists this clone with a few counts. The chain couples TRBV6-5 to TRBJ2-7, with 8 bases identical to TRBD1. Unmatched junction bases numbered 5, after V lost 6 bases and J lost 4 bases. This CDR3 has 13 residues. The germline CDR1 and CDR2 sequences are MNHEY and SVGAGI. The CDR3 coding sequence is TGTGCCAGCAGGCATAGACAGGGGTACGAGCAGTACTTC. It translates to CASRHRQGYEQYF.

In its sample, this clone was seen once. V is TRBV18 and J is TRBJ1-2; D call uncertain. The CDR3 is 14 residues long. V dropped 3 bases and J dropped 8 bases, with 16 bases sitting between them. CDR1 is KGHSH, CDR2 LQKENI, per germline. CDR3 protein: CASSPSGLLGGYTF. CDR3 in DNA: TGTGCCAGCTCACCGAGTGGGCTCCTTGGGGGCTACACCTTC.

The CDR3 bases are TGCAGTGCTAGTGGAGTAGTGGGGACCACCTACGAGCAGTACTTC. The encoded protein is CSASGVVGTTYEQYF. The chain combines TRBV20-1 with TRBJ2-7; either TRBD1 or TRBD2 may fit D (5 bases each). The CDR3 runs to 15 residues. Germline CDR1 reads DFQATT; CDR2 reads SNEGSKA (reference sequence). Trimming removed 3 bases from V and 2 bases from J, with 17 bases in between.

The chain recombines TRBV9 with TRBJ1-6, with 9 nucleotides matching TRBD1. The CDR3 sequence is 16 residues long. V dropped 4 bases and J dropped 6; count of bases not matched to a gene: 8. Germline loops: CDR1 SGDLS, CDR2 YYNGEE. For the CDR3, the DNA is TGTGCCAGCAGCCTACGACAGGGGGTAGGTAATTCACCCCTCCACTTT. It translates to CASSLRQGVGNSPLHF.

The CDR3 protein is CASIGINFKLSEAFF. DNA for the CDR3: TGTGCCAGCATCGGAATAAATTTCAAACTCTCTGAAGCTTTCTTT. The chain has TRBV28 and TRBJ1-1; D gene uncertain. CDR1 is MDHEN, CDR2 SYDVKM, per germline. The CDR3 covers 15 residues. The V and J ends lost 7 bases and 6 bases respectively, with 21 bases between them.

The chain has TRBV7-6 and TRBJ2-1; 8 bases fit TRBD2. V lost 2 bases and J lost 0; bases outside the gene matches: 0. This CDR3 spans 15 amino acids. Looked up from germline, CDR1 is SGHVS and CDR2 is FNYEAQ. CDR3 residues: CASSLSGGSYNEQFF. In DNA form, the CDR3 reads TGTGCCAGCAGCTTAAGCGGGGGCTCCTACAATGAGCAGTTCTTC.

The rearrangement joins TRBV23-1 to TRBJ2-5; D is unresolved. Being an ORF, TRBV23-1 has a function that is uncertain. V was shortened by 6 bases and J by 5 bases, with 10 bases between the two germline ends. The CDR3 spans 12 residues. CDR3 loop: CASSPPVETQYF. The CDR3 DNA reads TGCGCCAGCAGCCCCCCCGTGGAGACCCAGTACTTC.

This rearrangement joins TRBV27 to TRBJ2-1; TRBD2 matches at 11 bases. The CDR3 loop spans 16 amino acids. V lost 2 bases and J lost 7; bases outside the gene matches: 7. CDR1 is MNHEY, CDR2 SMNVEV, per germline (reference sequence). The CDR3 region is CASSLTSGGSRNEQFF. CDR3 nucleotide sequence: TGTGCCAGCAGTTTAACTAGCGGGGGCTCTCGGAATGAGCAGTTCTTC.

V usage is TRBV21-1 and J usage is TRBJ1-2. TRBV21-1 is termed a pseudogene. CDR3 size: 15 residues. This CDR3 is CASSSGLYSNYGYTF. CDR3 in DNA: TGTGCCAGCAGCAGTGGACTCTATAGTAACTATGGCTACACCTTC.